The 17 T cell receptor beta chains below come from one sample, sequenced in a study of T-cell reconstitution after alpha-beta-depleted transplantation in children. The TCRbeta library incorporated unique molecular identifiers. A single record per CDR3 protein comes from TCRdb applying MiXCR to the PCR reads. Of roughly 100,000 distinct CDR3 sequences listed, about 5.6% are singletons. The material sequenced was PBMCs, mostly from graft donor cells, taken 60 days after TCRalphabeta/CD19-depleted stem cell transplant. These TCRs come from a female patient between 2 and 15 years old who had a stem cell transplant for Fanconi anemia, so the T cells may come from the graft donor.

The chain links TRBV21-1 to TRBJ2-5. TRBV21-1 constitutes a pseudogene. The CDR3 covers 11 residues. CDR3 nucleotides: TGTGCCAGCAGCCCACGGTGGACCCAGTACTTC. It encodes CASSPRWTQYF.

This rearrangement joins TRBV10-3 to TRBJ2-7; TRBD2 might be the D (6 bases). The V end lost 1 base, the J end lost 4 bases, and 17 bases lay between the germline ends. This CDR3 spans 16 amino acids. The germline V gene has CDR1 ENHRY and CDR2 SYGVKD. CDR3 sequence: CAISELAGLRGYEQYF. CDR3 DNA sequence: TGTGCCATCAGTGAGTTAGCCGGTCTCCGGGGGTACGAGCAGTACTTC.

This clonotype was recorded many times. The chain joins TRBV28 to TRBJ2-7; no firm D call. Trimming stripped 6 bases from V and 0 bases from J, with 12 bases between. Looked up from germline, CDR1 is MDHEN and CDR2 is SYDVKM. The CDR3 loop spans 14 amino acids. The CDR3 loop reads CASRSPSISYEQYF. The CDR3, as DNA: TGTGCCAGCAGATCCCCGTCGATCTCCTACGAGCAGTACTTC.

This clonotype was recorded many times. The chain joins TRBV29-1 to TRBJ2-5; D unclear. The germline gives CDR1 SQVTM, CDR2 ANQGSEA. The CDR3 loop spans 12 amino acids. Trimming stripped 4 bases from V and 2 bases from J, with 8 bases between. The chain's CDR3 is CSVVNLQETQYF. The DNA for the CDR3 is TGCAGCGTTGTAAACCTTCAAGAGACCCAGTACTTC.

The chain links TRBV6-1 to TRBJ2-2, with 7 bases identical to TRBD1. The trim removed 1 base at V and 6 bases at J, leaving 5 bases unmatched. The CDR3 consists of 15 residues. Germline assignment: CDR1 MNHNS and CDR2 SASEGT. Here the CDR3 reads CASSEDDRAAGELFF. Written as DNA, the CDR3 is TGTGCCAGCAGTGAAGATGACAGGGCCGCCGGGGAGCTGTTTTTT.

In its sample, this clonotype was seen many times. V gene TRBV6-2 or TRBV6-3 combines with J gene TRBJ2-1; possible D gene TRBD2, 5 bases. V was pared by 4 bases and J by 7 bases, with 20 bases between. This CDR3 has 16 residues. Looked up from germline, CDR1 is MNHEY and CDR2 is SVGEGT. DNA for the CDR3: TGTGCCAGCAGTTCGGATGCCGGGGTCCCGGGTAATGAGCAGTTCTTC. Protein sequence: CASSSDAGVPGNEQFF.

This chain connects TRBV7-6 to TRBJ2-7; tentative D call: TRBD2 (5 bases). The germline V and J ends were trimmed by 5 bases and 3 bases, with 14 bases remaining between them. Germline loops: CDR1 SGHVS, CDR2 FNYEAQ. The CDR3 is 14 residues long. In DNA, the CDR3 is TGTGCCAGCAGCCCTGTCGCGAGGGACTACGAGCAGTACTTC. It encodes CASSPVARDYEQYF. Using reference TRBV7-6 and TRBJ2-7 for the parts outside the CDR3, the full variable domain is GAGVSQSPRYKVTKRGQDVALRCDPISGHVSLYWYRQALGQGPEFLTYFNYEAQQDKSGLPNDRFSAERPEGSISTLTIQRTEQRDSAMYRCASSPVARDYEQYFGPGTRLTVT.

This clonotype was seen ten or more times. This chain uses TRBV2 with TRBJ2-3; tentatively, D is TRBD2 (6 bases). V was pared by 6 bases and J by 1 base, with 11 bases between. CDR3 length equals 14 residues. Looked up from germline, CDR1 is SNHLY and CDR2 is FYNNEI. The CDR3 region is CASRKLAGTDTQYF. The CDR3 DNA sequence: TGTGCCAGCAGGAAACTAGCAGGCACAGATACGCAGTATTTT. Full variable domain (outside the CDR3, taken from reference TRBV2 and TRBJ2-3): EPEVTQTPSHQVTQMGQEVILRCVPISNHLYFYWYRQILGQKVEFLVSFYNNEISEKSEIFDDQFSVERPDGSNFTLKIRSTKLEDSAMYFCASRKLAGTDTQYFGPGTRLTVL.

This clonotype was observed a few times. The V and J genes are TRBV9 and TRBJ2-1; D is perhaps TRBD2 (5 bases). This CDR3 contains 12 residues. Trimming left V 3 bases short and J 6 bases short, with 7 bases between. In germline, CDR1 is SGDLS, CDR2 YYNGEE. The CDR3 protein is CASSASGNEQFF. In DNA, the CDR3 is TGTGCCAGCAGCGCAAGCGGCAATGAGCAGTTCTTC. Drawing the rest from reference TRBV9 and TRBJ2-1, the complete variable domain is DSGVTQTPKHLITATGQRVTLRCSPRSGDLSVYWYQQSLDQGLQFLIQYYNGEERAKGNILERFSAQQFPDLHSELNLSSLELGDSALYFCASSASGNEQFFGPGTRLTVL.

This clonotype has a handful of counts. The genes are TRBV7-2 and TRBJ2-7; 11 positions agree with TRBD2. Germline trimming cut 3 bases from V and 1 base from J; bases unmatched to any gene: 11. This CDR3 has 18 residues. The germline V gene has CDR1 SGHTA and CDR2 FQGNSA. CDR3 region: CASSLSLAGGSLSYEQYF. CDR3 DNA: TGTGCCAGCAGCTTGAGCCTAGCGGGAGGCTCTTTGTCCTACGAGCAGTACTTC.

J is TRBJ1-5 and V is TRBV5-5, with TRBD1 matching over 7 bases. This CDR3 has 17 amino acids. V shed 1 base and J 5 bases; nucleotides not matched to a gene: 12. Germline CDR1 SGHKS, CDR2 YYEKEE (reference sequence). The CDR3 reads CASSLWPGTEGDQPQHF. DNA of the CDR3: TGTGCCAGCAGCTTGTGGCCCGGGACAGAAGGTGATCAGCCCCAGCATTTT. Full variable domain (rest looked up from reference TRBV5-5 and TRBJ1-5): DAGVTQSPTHLIKTRGQQVTLRCSPISGHKSVSWYQQVLGQGPQFIFQYYEKEERGRGNFPDRFSARQFPNYSSELNVNALLLGDSALYLCASSLWPGTEGDQPQHFGDGTRLSIL.

This clonotype came up a few times. This chain connects TRBV7-9 to TRBJ2-1; possibly TRBD2 for D (6 bases). This CDR3 is 16 amino acids long. Germline-derived CDR1 and CDR2 are SEHNR and FQNEAQ (reference sequence). V was pared by 2 bases and J by 0 bases, with 11 bases between. The CDR3 spells CASSLLRGYSYNEQFF. The CDR3 nucleotides are TGTGCCAGCAGCTTATTGCGGGGATACTCCTACAATGAGCAGTTCTTC. The full variable domain, completed using reference TRBV7-9 and TRBJ2-1, is DTGVSQNPRHKITKRGQNVTFRCDPISEHNRLYWYRQTLGQGPEFLTYFQNEAQLEKSRLLSDRFSAERPKGSFSTLEIQRTEQGDSAMYLCASSLLRGYSYNEQFFGPGTRLTVL.

The chain combines TRBV5-4 with TRBJ1-1; D perhaps matches TRBD1 (5 bases). The CDR3 totals 14 residues. Germline V gives CDR1 SGHNT, CDR2 YYREEE (reference sequence). V was pared by 0 bases and J by 5 bases, with 11 bases between. CDR3 sequence (DNA): TGTGCCAGCAGCTTGGTCCCCTGGGGGACTGAAGCTTTCTTT. This gives the protein CASSLVPWGTEAFF.

This clonotype was detected only a few times. The V and J genes are TRBV4-2 and TRBJ1-2; weak D call: TRBD1 (5 bases). The CDR3 has 14 residues. V was clipped by 1 base and J by 8 bases, with 14 bases between them. Per the germline V gene, CDR1 is LGHNA and CDR2 is YNFKEQ. Here the CDR3 reads CASSQGSGGRGYTF. In DNA, the CDR3 is TGTGCCAGCAGCCAAGGGAGCGGGGGGAGAGGCTACACCTTC.

This clonotype was seen ten or more times. The rearrangement joins TRBV7-9 to TRBJ2-3; the D gene is possibly TRBD1 (5 bases). CDR1 is SEHNR and CDR2 is FQNEAQ in the germline V gene (reference sequence). The CDR3 loop spans 15 amino acids. The V and J ends lost 3 bases and 6 bases respectively, with 16 bases between them. The CDR3 region has the DNA TGTGCCAGCAGCTTGCCCAGGGCACGTGACGATACGCAGTATTTT. Translation: CASSLPRARDDTQYF. The variable domain in full, with the rest retrieved from reference TRBV7-9 and TRBJ2-3, is DTGVSQNPRHKITKRGQNVTFRCDPISEHNRLYWYRQTLGQGPEFLTYFQNEAQLEKSRLLSDRFSAERPKGSFSTLEIQRTEQGDSAMYLCASSLPRARDDTQYFGPGTRLTVL.

This clonotype was counted many times. The chain carries TRBV5-1 and TRBJ2-1; D not resolved. Per germline, CDR1 SGHRS and CDR2 YFSETQ. The CDR3 length is 13 residues. V was trimmed by 4 bases and J by 10 bases, leaving 15 bases between them. The CDR3 sequence is CASSGDFSREQFF. Written as DNA, the CDR3 is TGCGCCAGCAGCGGCGACTTTTCTAGGGAGCAGTTCTTC.

This clonotype was recorded at least ten times. This chain connects TRBV28 to TRBJ2-5; 10 bases align to TRBD1. The CDR3 is 16 amino acids. Losses at the gene ends were 4 bases for V and 5 bases for J; bases not matched to a gene: 10. Germline V gene data show CDR1 as MDHEN and CDR2 as SYDVKM. CDR3 coding DNA: TGTGCCAGCAGTTCCCTGAGACAGGGGGCCGAGGAGACCCAGTACTTC. This codes for CASSSLRQGAEETQYF.